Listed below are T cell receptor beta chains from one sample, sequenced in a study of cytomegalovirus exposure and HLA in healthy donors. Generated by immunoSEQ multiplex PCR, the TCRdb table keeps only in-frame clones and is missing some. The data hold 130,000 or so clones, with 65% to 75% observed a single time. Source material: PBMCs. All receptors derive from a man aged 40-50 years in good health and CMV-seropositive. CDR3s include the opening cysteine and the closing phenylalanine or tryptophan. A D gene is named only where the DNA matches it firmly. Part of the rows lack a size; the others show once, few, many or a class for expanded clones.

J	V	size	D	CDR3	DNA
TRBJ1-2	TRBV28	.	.	CASSSPGRENYGYTF	TGTGCCAGCAGTTCACCGGGGAGGGAGAACTATGGCTACACCTTC
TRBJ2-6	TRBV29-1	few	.	CSVAQRFSGANVLTF	TGCAGCGTTGCCCAACGGTTCTCTGGGGCCAACGTCCTGACTTTC
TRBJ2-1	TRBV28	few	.	CASRLSGHYNEQFF	TGTGCCAGCAGGCTGAGCGGCCATTACAATGAGCAGTTCTTC
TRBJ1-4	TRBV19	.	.	CASSTRQAVTFF	TGTGCCAGTAGTACAAGACAGGCGGTCACGTTTTTT
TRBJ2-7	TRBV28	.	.	CASSPPGLVYEQYF	TGTGCCAGCAGTCCCCCGGGACTGGTCTACGAGCAGTACTTC
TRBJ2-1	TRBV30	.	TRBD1	CAWSADRGLYNEQFF	TGTGCCTGGAGTGCGGACAGGGGGCTCTACAATGAGCAGTTCTTC
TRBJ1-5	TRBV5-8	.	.	CASSLGGSGQPQHF	TGTGCCAGCAGCTTGGGGGGCTCGGGTCAGCCCCAGCATTTT
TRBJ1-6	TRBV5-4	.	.	CASSLAGIDSPLHF	TGTGCCAGCAGCTTGGCAGGGATAGATTCACCCCTCCACTTT
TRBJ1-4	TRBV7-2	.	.	CASSLSREKLFF	TGTGCCAGCAGCTTATCTAGGGAAAAACTGTTTTTT
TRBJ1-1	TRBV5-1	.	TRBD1	CASSEGQVPEAFF	TGCGCCAGCAGCGAAGGACAGGTACCTGAAGCTTTCTTT
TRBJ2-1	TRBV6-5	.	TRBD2	CASSYSRGSYNEQFF	TGTGCCAGCAGTTACTCGCGCGGGAGTTACAATGAGCAGTTCTTC
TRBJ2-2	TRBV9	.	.	CASSVVGAGELFF	TGTGCCAGCAGCGTAGTCGGGGCCGGGGAGCTGTTTTTT
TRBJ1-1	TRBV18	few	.	CASSPYSREAFF	TGTGCCAGCTCCCCATACTCCAGGGAAGCTTTCTTT
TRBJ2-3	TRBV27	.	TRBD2	CASSLRGLGTDTQYF	TGTGCCAGCAGTTTAAGGGGACTAGGCACAGATACGCAGTATTTT
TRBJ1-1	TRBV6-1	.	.	CASSVAPISGTEAFF	TGTGCCAGCAGTGTGGCCCCAATATCGGGAACTGAAGCTTTCTTT
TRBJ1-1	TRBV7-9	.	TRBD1	CASSLNRGRTEAFF	TGTGCCAGCAGCCTAAACAGGGGGCGAACTGAAGCTTTCTTT
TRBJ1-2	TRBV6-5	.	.	CASSLRGPLRYGYTF	TGTGCCAGCAGTTTGCGGGGTCCGCTCCGATATGGCTACACCTTC
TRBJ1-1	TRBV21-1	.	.	CASSKASQGNQNTEAFF	TGTGCCAGCAGCAAAGCTTCACAGGGGAACCAGAACACTGAAGCTTTCTTT
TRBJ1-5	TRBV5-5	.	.	CASSLGVGANQPQHF	TGTGCCAGCAGCTTGGGTGTGGGGGCCAATCAGCCCCAGCATTTT
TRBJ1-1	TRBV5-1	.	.	CASSLPGSNTEAFF	TGCGCCAGCAGCTTGCCAGGATCGAACACTGAAGCTTTCTTT
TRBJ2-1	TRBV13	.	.	CASSMTSRKQFF	TGTGCCAGCAGCATGACTAGTCGTAAGCAGTTCTTC
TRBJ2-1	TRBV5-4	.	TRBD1	CASTRGTGEYNEQFF	TGTGCCAGCACCCGTGGGACAGGGGAATACAATGAGCAGTTCTTC
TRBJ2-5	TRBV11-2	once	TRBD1	CASRGTGVQETQYF	TGTGCCAGCAGAGGGACAGGGGTCCAAGAGACCCAGTACTTC
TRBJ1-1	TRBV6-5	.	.	CASSYGTPNTEAFF	TGTGCCAGCAGTTACGGGACACCGAACACTGAAGCTTTCTTT
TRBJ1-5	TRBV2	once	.	CASSGRDNSNQPQHF	TGTGCCAGCAGTGGACGGGACAATAGCAATCAGCCCCAGCATTTT
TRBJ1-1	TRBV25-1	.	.	CASSELTGGTEAFF	TGTGCCAGCAGTGAGCTGACGGGTGGGACTGAAGCTTTCTTT
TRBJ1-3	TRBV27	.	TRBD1	CASSAGTGAAGNTIYF	TGTGCCAGCAGTGCCGGGACAGGGGCCGCAGGAAACACCATATATTTT
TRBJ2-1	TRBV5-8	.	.	CASSPDTAGNNEQFF	TGTGCCAGCAGCCCCGACACGGCAGGAAATAATGAGCAGTTCTTC
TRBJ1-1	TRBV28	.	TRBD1	CASSQGAPNTEAFF	TGTGCCAGCAGCCAGGGGGCTCCGAACACTGAAGCTTTCTTT
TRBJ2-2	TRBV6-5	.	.	CASMELNTGELFF	TGTGCCAGCATGGAGTTAAACACCGGGGAGCTGTTTTTT
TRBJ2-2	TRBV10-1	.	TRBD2	CASSERLAGHTGELFF	TGCGCCAGCAGTGAAAGACTAGCGGGACACACCGGGGAGCTGTTTTTT
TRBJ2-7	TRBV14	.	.	CASSYMGTSYEQYF	TGTGCCAGCAGCTACATGGGAACTAGCTACGAGCAGTACTTC
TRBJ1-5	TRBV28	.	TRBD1	CASRTGVDLSNQPQHF	TGTGCCAGCAGGACAGGGGTTGATTTAAGCAATCAGCCCCAGCATTTT
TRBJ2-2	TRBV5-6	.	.	CASSRDTGELFF	TGTGCCAGCAGCCGAGACACCGGGGAGCTGTTTTTT
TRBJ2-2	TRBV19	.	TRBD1	CASKGQWNTGELFF	TGTGCCAGTAAGGGACAGTGGAACACCGGGGAGCTGTTTTTT
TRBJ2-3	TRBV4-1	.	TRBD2	CASSQELAGPDTQYF	TGCGCCAGCAGCCAAGAACTAGCGGGACCAGATACGCAGTATTTT
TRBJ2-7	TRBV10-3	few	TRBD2	CAISGGGRTYYEQYF	TGTGCCATCAGTGGCGGGGGACGGACCTACTACGAGCAGTACTTC
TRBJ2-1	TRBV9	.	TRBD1	CASSSRLGTGAENEQFF	TGTGCCAGCAGCTCGCGACTAGGGACAGGGGCTGAGAATGAGCAGTTCTTC
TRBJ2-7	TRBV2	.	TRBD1	CASSGGDRIIYEQYF	TGTGCCAGCAGTGGTGGGGACAGGATCATATACGAGCAGTACTTC
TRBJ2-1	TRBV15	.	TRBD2	CATSRAGLAGGNEQFF	TGTGCCACCAGCAGAGCGGGACTAGCGGGAGGTAATGAGCAGTTCTTC
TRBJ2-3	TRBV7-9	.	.	CASSPLSDTQYF	TGTGCCAGCAGCCCCCTCTCTGATACGCAGTATTTT
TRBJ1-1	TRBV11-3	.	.	CASSQEQGAEAFF	TGTGCCAGCAGCCAGGAACAGGGCGCTGAAGCTTTCTTT
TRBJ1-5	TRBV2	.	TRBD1	CASSERGQARENQPQHF	TGTGCCAGCAGTGAACGGGGACAGGCTCGGGAAAATCAGCCCCAGCATTTT
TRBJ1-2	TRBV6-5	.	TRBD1	CASSYLPQGAHGYTF	TGTGCCAGCAGTTATCTCCCACAGGGGGCGCATGGCTACACCTTC
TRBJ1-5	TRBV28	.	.	CASGLYSNQPQHF	TGTGCCAGCGGCCTTTATAGCAATCAGCCCCAGCATTTT
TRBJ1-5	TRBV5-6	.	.	CASSTGFGSQPQHF	TGTGCCAGCAGCACAGGGTTTGGGAGTCAGCCCCAGCATTTT
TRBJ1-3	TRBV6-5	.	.	CASRESSGNTIYF	TGTGCCAGCAGGGAGAGCTCTGGAAACACCATATATTTT
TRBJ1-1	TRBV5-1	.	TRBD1	CASSFNRGGTEAFF	TGCGCCAGCAGCTTTAACAGGGGGGGGACTGAAGCTTTCTTT
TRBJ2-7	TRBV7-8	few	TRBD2	CASSLNTGTSGRGVEQYF	TGTGCCAGCAGCTTAAATACGGGGACTAGCGGGAGAGGGGTCGAGCAGTACTTC
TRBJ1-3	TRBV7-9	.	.	CASSFDVSRSGNTIYF	TGTGCCAGCAGCTTTGATGTCTCGCGCTCTGGAAACACCATATATTTT
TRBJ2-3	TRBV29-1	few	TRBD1	CSVEVLGQGTDTQYF	TGCAGCGTTGAAGTTCTAGGACAGGGGACAGATACGCAGTATTTT
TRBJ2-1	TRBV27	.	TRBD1	CASSLWDRGDDGQFF	TGTGCCAGCAGTTTATGGGACAGGGGGGATGATGGGCAGTTCTTC
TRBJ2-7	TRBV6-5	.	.	CASEGGVAYEQYF	TGTGCCAGCGAAGGCGGAGTCGCCTACGAGCAGTACTTC